The clone carrying this T cell receptor (beta chain) was seen more than once but under ten times. Antigen unknown. The sample contains more than one DNA sequence encoding this CDR3. Naive CD8 cells lacked CD45RO and underwent positive selection for CCR7, leaving out terminally differentiated effector memory CD45RA+ cells. The data were taken from a study of shared clonotypes between healthy human individuals. Study as a whole: Each donor had three CD4 naive, three CD4 memory, two CD8 naive and one CD8 memory plate. Study-wide findings and caveats: Genetic and exposure-history diversity was limited by the few donors.

CDR1 and CDR2 (germline): SGHRS, YFSETQ. The CDR3 has 12 residues. Trimming removed 4 bases at V and 3 bases at J, with 6 bases between. Samples underwent the assay at deep level. Some clones are missing from TCRdb's copy, which holds only in-frame ones; the method was immunoSEQ multiplex PCR. Of around 2,000,000 clones listed, roughly 95% are singletons. This clonotype was sampled from a man aged 18 to 29 in good health. This sequence joins TRBV5-1 and TRBJ2-3; D is unclear. Specimen: naive CD8+ T cells sorted from blood. CDR3 coding DNA: TGCGCCAGCAGCCTGGCTACAGATACGCAGTATTTT. Its protein is CASSLATDTQYF.